This T cell receptor beta chain was observed in a study of cytomegalovirus exposure and HLA in healthy donors. Per germline, CDR1 LNHDA and CDR2 SQIVND (reference sequence). The CDR3 loop spans 17 amino acids. The J segment lost 1 base and the V segment lost 0 bases, leaving 7 bases of the junction unmatched. The study ran its PCR with 60 Vbeta and 13 Jbeta primers. Sequenced by immunoSEQ multiplex PCR; TCRdb stores in-frame clones only, minus some. The data contain about 160,000 clones, 81% of them singletons. The sample taken for sequencing was PBMCs. The chain carries TRBV19 and TRBJ2-3, with 7 nucleotides matching TRBD1. The receptor was isolated from a woman aged 18-29 years in good health and CMV-seronegative. CDR3 sequence: CASSIDLSGTGTDTQYF. The CDR3 DNA reads TGTGCCAGTAGTATAGATCTATCCGGGACAGGCACAGATACGCAGTATTTT.